These 5 T cell receptor beta chains came from one sample sequenced in a study of blood T cell repertoires in COVID-19. Some clones are missing from TCRdb's copy, which holds only in-frame ones; the method was immunoSEQ multiplex PCR. The table includes some 300,000 clones, 70% to 90% detected once. Sequences were obtained from peripheral blood. The receptors were gathered from a woman aged 45-65 years with COVID-19, enrolled during active disease.

CDR3 coding DNA: TGTGCCAGCAGCAAAGTTGCACCGGGACAGGGCTCCCACGAGCAGTACTTC. Its translation is CASSKVAPGQGSHEQYF. The chain joins TRBV21-1 to TRBJ2-7; no DNA check was done on the table's D call, TRBD1. TRBV21-1 is a documented pseudogene. This CDR3 region has 17 residues.

The CDR3 nucleotides read TGCAGCGTCCGGGGAGTTGCGACTAATGAAAAACTGTTTTTT. Encoded protein: CSVRGVATNEKLFF. The rearrangement links TRBV29-1 to TRBJ1-4; D is uncertain. Per the germline V gene, CDR1 is SQVTM and CDR2 is ANQGSEA. There are 14 residues in the CDR3. Between the trimmed V and J ends, which lost 6 bases and 2 bases, there was a span of 13 bases.

The chain uses TRBV7-9 and TRBJ1-5, with D maybe TRBD1 (6 bases). Germline V CDR1 and CDR2: SEHNR, FQNEAQ (reference sequence). Trimming removed 5 bases from V and 0 bases from J, with 14 bases in between. The CDR3 extends over 16 amino acids. CDR3 nucleotides: TGTGCCAGCAGCGCGGACAGATTCAATAGCAATCAGCCCCAGCATTTT. Encoded protein: CASSADRFNSNQPQHF.

V gene TRBV11-3 combines with J gene TRBJ2-6; D is unclear. Germline values: CDR1 SGHNT, CDR2 YENEEA. Trimming removed 5 bases from V and 0 bases from J, with 5 bases in between. This CDR3 comprises 14 residues. The CDR3 region is CASSAGSGANVLTF. Written as DNA, the CDR3 is TGTGCCAGCAGCGCCGGCTCTGGGGCCAACGTCCTGACTTTC.

The rearrangement links TRBV10-3 to TRBJ2-2; 9 nucleotides line up with TRBD1. The CDR3 spans 15 residues. The germline V gene encodes CDR1 ENHRY and CDR2 SYGVKD. V shed 1 base and J 5 bases; nucleotides not matched to a gene: 2. The CDR3 here is CAISEWTGDTGELFF. The CDR3 region has the DNA TGTGCCATCAGTGAGTGGACAGGGGATACCGGGGAGCTGTTTTTT.